The following is a T cell receptor beta chain sequence with its context. The antigen remains undetermined. The entry originates in a study of cytotoxic CD8 clonotypes in ibrutinib-treated CLL. Study-level background: Among responders, 24 were partial and 2 complete; after median approximately 6 years, approximately 15 stayed remitted and some twelve progressed. Sequenced samples delivered averages of roughly 260,000 productive templates and more than 75,000 productive rearrangements. Whole-study results and caveats: Clonality rose at ibrutinib response, held steady in sustained remission, and fell toward baseline at progression. Contraction or stability on treatment characterized the public clonotypes, which were uncommon.

This CDR3 has 17 residues. Trimming removed 5 bases at V and 2 bases at J, with 22 bases between. Germline CDR1 and CDR2: SGHVS and FNYEAQ. Produced via immunoSEQ multiplex PCR; TCRdb's table is partial and in-frame only. The repertoire consists of tens of thousands of clones, with 90% occurring once and the leading ten covering 3.1%. The receptor's source is a human donor with chronic lymphocytic leukemia. The sequencing here drew on PBMCs, taken after 12 months of ibrutinib treatment. The chain has TRBV7-6 and TRBJ2-7; D is perhaps TRBD2 (5 bases). The CDR3 sequence is CASSPQSGGLLTYEQYF. DNA for the CDR3: TGTGCCAGCAGCCCTCAAAGCGGCGGTCTTCTTACCTACGAGCAGTACTTC.